The clone carrying this TCR beta chain occurred a few times. What it recognizes is unknown. TCRdb passed the reads through MiXCR, listing each CDR3 protein once. The table shows a few hundred thousand distinct CDR3 sequences, with 17% occurring only once. The ends were cut back, 1 base at V and 8 bases at J, with 21 bases in the middle. The CDR3 contains 17 residues. Germline V gene data show CDR1 as MGHRA and CDR2 as YSYEKL. The record originates from a study of T cell repertoires in cytomegalovirus infection. The overall study: CMV infection and matching HLA type were both indicated by public TCR beta signatures.

Study findings and constraints: What dominated the ex vivo response were HLA-C-restricted CMV-specific TCR beta clonotypes.

Sequenced sample: CD8+ T cells from PBMCs. The chain carries TRBV4-1 and TRBJ2-1, with D perhaps matching TRBD1 or TRBD2 (6 bases each). The sequence was obtained from a human donor in good health (CMV status not recorded). Some clones in this sample may be carry-over from other donors' samples. CDR3: CASSQVLGGPGEYEQFF. CDR3 nucleotides: TGCGCCAGCAGCCAAGTTTTAGGGGGGCCCGGGGAATATGAGCAGTTCTTC.